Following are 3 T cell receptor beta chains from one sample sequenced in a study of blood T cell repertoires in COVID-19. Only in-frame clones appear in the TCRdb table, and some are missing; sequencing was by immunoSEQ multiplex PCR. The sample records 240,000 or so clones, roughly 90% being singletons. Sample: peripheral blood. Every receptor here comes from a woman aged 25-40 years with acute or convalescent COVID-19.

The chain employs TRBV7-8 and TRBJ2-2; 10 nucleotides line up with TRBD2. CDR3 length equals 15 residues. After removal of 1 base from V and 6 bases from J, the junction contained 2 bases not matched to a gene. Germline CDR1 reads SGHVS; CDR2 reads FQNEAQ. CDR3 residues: CASSLGTSGSGELFF. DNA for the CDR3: TGTGCCAGCAGCTTAGGGACTAGCGGCTCCGGGGAGCTGTTTTTT.

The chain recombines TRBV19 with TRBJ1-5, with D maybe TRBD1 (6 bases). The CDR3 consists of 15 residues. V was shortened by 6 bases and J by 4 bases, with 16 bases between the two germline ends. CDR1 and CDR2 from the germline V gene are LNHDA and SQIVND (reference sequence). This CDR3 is CASRLYWTENQPQHF. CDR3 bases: TGTGCCAGTAGACTCTACTGGACAGAAAATCAGCCCCAGCATTTT.

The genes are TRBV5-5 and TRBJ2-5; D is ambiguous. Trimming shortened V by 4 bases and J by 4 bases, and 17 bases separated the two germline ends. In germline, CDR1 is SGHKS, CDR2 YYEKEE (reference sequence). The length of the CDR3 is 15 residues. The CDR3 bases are TGTGCCAGCAGCGACGGTGACTTGCGGCGAGAGACCCAGTACTTC. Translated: CASSDGDLRRETQYF.